This entry describes one T cell receptor (beta chain). V shed 6 bases and J 7 bases; nucleotides not matched to a gene: 16. Germline assignment: CDR1 SGHKS and CDR2 YYEKEE (reference sequence). The CDR3 extends over 16 amino acids. This sample is drawn from a study of blood T cell repertoires in COVID-19. Study context: Samples representing acute and convalescent COVID-19 were sourced from the United States, Italy and Spain. The cDNA or gDNA used as material had been derived from T cells, B-cell-depleted T cells, or PBMCs.

Followed over time, Seattle patients had been enrolled while infection was active. Profiling relied on immunoSEQ multiplex PCR, and the TCRdb table lists in-frame clones only, not all of them. Of more than 350,000 clones detected, roughly nine tenths appear once; the ten largest clones hold around 2.8%. The sequenced material came from peripheral blood. The genes are TRBV5-5 and TRBJ1-5, with TRBD1 identical over 7 bases. The TCR originated in a woman in her 30s with COVID-19, enrolled during active disease. The CDR3 loop reads CASTLEVGQDGQPQHF. Written as DNA, the CDR3 is TGTGCCAGCACCCTGGAGGTCGGACAGGATGGCCAGCCCCAGCATTTT.